A selection of T cell receptor beta chains follows, all from one sample in a study of shared clonotypes between healthy human individuals. Produced via immunoSEQ multiplex PCR; TCRdb's table is partial and in-frame only. The repertoire holds around 1.9 million clones, with 85% to 95% as singletons. Sequencing input: naive CD8+ T cells from PBMCs. Receptor source: a man between 18 and 35 years old in good health. Some clones in this sample may be carry-over from other donors' samples. Both conserved end residues are part of each CDR3. D genes are given only for firm matches. Rows may omit the clone size; those that give it use once, few, many or a size class.

J gene | clone size | V gene | D gene | CDR3 protein | CDR3 DNA
TRBJ2-1 | - | TRBV5-6 | TRBD2 | CASRAPGLARNNEQFF | TGTGCCAGCAGGGCCCCGGGACTAGCGAGGAACAATGAGCAGTTCTTC
TRBJ2-3 | - | TRBV19 | TRBD2 | CARGTSGCTDTQYF | TGTGCCAGAGGAACTAGCGGGTGCACAGATACGCAGTATTTT
TRBJ2-1 | - | TRBV19 | - | CASSARGWEQFF | TGTGCCAGTAGTGCCCGGGGATGGGAGCAGTTCTTC
TRBJ1-2 | - | TRBV11-2 | - | CASSPRLDYGYTF | TGTGCCAGCAGCCCCAGGTTGGACTATGGCTACACCTTC
TRBJ1-5 | - | TRBV28 | - | CASSSEGIISHSNQPQHF | TGTGCCAGCAGTTCGGAGGGCATAATTTCCCATAGCAATCAGCCCCAGCATTTT
TRBJ1-5 | - | TRBV7-6 | - | CASSLLGGRDQPQHF | TGTGCCAGCAGCTTGCTCGGGGGGAGAGATCAGCCCCAGCATTTT
TRBJ1-2 | - | TRBV5-1 | TRBD1 | CASSLSWTGSEGYTF | TGCGCCAGCAGCTTGTCGTGGACAGGGTCGGAAGGCTACACCTTC
TRBJ2-1 | - | TRBV7-9 | - | CASSFLRNEQFF | TGTGCCAGCAGCTTTTTAAGAAATGAGCAGTTCTTC
TRBJ2-1 | once | TRBV27 | - | CASSLFPSGDYNEQFF | TGTGCCAGCAGTTTATTTCCCTCAGGGGACTACAATGAGCAGTTCTTC
TRBJ2-1 | once | TRBV19 | TRBD2 | CASSIGTSGGEQFF | TGTGCCAGTAGTATAGGGACTAGCGGAGGGGAGCAGTTCTTC
TRBJ1-5 | - | TRBV27 | - | CASSSSHGEPQHF | TGTGCCAGCAGCTCCTCCCATGGGGAGCCCCAGCATTTT
TRBJ1-1 | - | TRBV15 | - | CATSRPDRLPDNKNTEAFF | TGTGCCACCAGCAGACCTGACAGACTCCCAGACAATAAGAACACTGAAGCTTTCTTT
TRBJ1-4 | - | TRBV5-1 | TRBD1 | CASSLADRDSTNEKLFF | TGCGCCAGCAGCTTGGCTGACAGGGATTCGACTAATGAAAAACTGTTTTTT
TRBJ2-1 | - | TRBV25-1 | TRBD1 | CASSEWRDRGSHEQFF | TGTGCCAGCAGTGAATGGCGGGACAGGGGTTCCCATGAGCAGTTCTTC
TRBJ1-3 | - | TRBV7-2 | - | CASSFDGPSGNTIYF | TGTGCCAGCAGCTTCGACGGGCCCTCTGGAAACACCATATATTTT
TRBJ2-1 | - | TRBV2 | TRBD1 | CASSGQGVKDEQFF | TGTGCCAGCAGTGGACAGGGGGTTAAGGATGAGCAGTTCTTC
TRBJ2-1 | - | TRBV11-2 | - | CASSQGHEQFF | TGTGCCAGCAGCCAGGGGCATGAGCAGTTCTTC
TRBJ2-3 | - | TRBV9 | - | CASSVWTVGADTQYF | TGTGCCAGCAGCGTTTGGACGGTGGGGGCAGATACGCAGTATTTT
TRBJ2-7 | - | TRBV28 | TRBD2 | CATAGWASGRAAYEQYF | TGTGCCACCGCGGGGTGGGCTAGCGGGAGGGCTGCCTACGAGCAGTACTTC
TRBJ1-5 | - | TRBV9 | - | CASSANPGTGQPQHF | TGTGCCAGCAGCGCAAACCCAGGGACGGGGCAGCCCCAGCATTTT
TRBJ1-1 | - | TRBV15 | TRBD1 | CATSESGQGAYEAFF | TGTGCCACCAGCGAGAGTGGACAGGGCGCGTACGAAGCTTTCTTT
TRBJ2-1 | - | TRBV7-2 | - | CASSGRDHSHNNEQFF | TGTGCCAGCAGCGGCCGGGACCATTCGCACAACAATGAGCAGTTCTTC
TRBJ1-2 | - | TRBV25-1 | - | CASSDGSYYGYTF | TGTGCCAGCAGTGATGGCAGCTACTATGGCTACACCTTC
TRBJ2-1 | - | TRBV28 | TRBD1 | CASRTGGAGNEQFF | TGTGCCAGCCGTACAGGGGGCGCAGGTAATGAGCAGTTCTTC
TRBJ1-2 | - | TRBV29-1 | - | CSVEARPTGGYTF | TGCAGCGTTGAGGCCAGGCCGACTGGTGGCTACACCTTC
TRBJ2-7 | - | TRBV2 | - | CASLKNPYEQYF | TGTGCCAGCCTAAAGAATCCCTACGAGCAGTACTTC
TRBJ2-2 | - | TRBV11-2 | - | CASRQAGELFF | TGTGCCAGTAGACAAGCCGGGGAGCTGTTTTTT
TRBJ2-7 | - | TRBV5-8 | - | CASSSLNGVVLYEQYF | TGTGCCAGCAGCTCCCTCAATGGGGTGGTTCTTTACGAGCAGTACTTC
TRBJ1-2 | - | TRBV19 | - | CASSAGGTLYGYTF | TGTGCCAGTAGTGCAGGCGGGACGCTCTATGGCTACACCTTC
TRBJ2-7 | - | TRBV29-1 | TRBD1 | CSVAKPGQGRYEQYF | TGCAGCGTTGCTAAACCGGGACAGGGCCGCTACGAGCAGTACTTC
TRBJ2-1 | - | TRBV9 | TRBD2 | CASSGGLAGGRDEQFF | TGTGCCAGCAGCGGGGGACTAGCGGGAGGAAGGGATGAGCAGTTCTTC
TRBJ1-1 | - | TRBV7-9 | - | CASSLQGWTEAFF | TGTGCCAGCAGCTTACAGGGTTGGACTGAAGCTTTCTTT
TRBJ2-1 | - | TRBV5-1 | TRBD2 | CASSSTGTSGKVSYNEQFF | TGCGCCAGCAGCTCGACCGGGACTAGCGGGAAAGTCTCCTACAATGAGCAGTTCTTC
TRBJ1-5 | few | TRBV19 | - | CASSIDREGNQPQHF | TGTGCCAGTAGTATAGACAGGGAAGGCAATCAGCCCCAGCATTTT
TRBJ2-1 | once | TRBV9 | - | CASSPYTSRRGYNEQFF | TGTGCCAGCAGCCCCTATACGTCAAGGAGGGGTTACAATGAGCAGTTCTTC
TRBJ2-7 | - | TRBV9 | TRBD1 | CASSVGGTGVYEQYF | TGTGCCAGCAGCGTAGGGGGGACAGGGGTTTACGAGCAGTACTTC
TRBJ2-1 | once | TRBV4-1 | - | CASSQTVSVREQFF | TGCGCCAGCAGCCAAACAGTTTCTGTCCGGGAGCAGTTCTTC
TRBJ2-7 | - | TRBV5-1 | - | CASSLAAGYEQYF | TGCGCCAGCAGCTTGGCCGCGGGTTACGAGCAGTACTTC
TRBJ2-1 | - | TRBV6-1 | - | CASSWAEVSYNEQFF | TGTGCCAGCAGTTGGGCGGAGGTCTCCTACAATGAGCAGTTCTTC
TRBJ2-7 | - | TRBV15 | - | CATSKGQFEQYF | TGTGCCACCAGCAAAGGACAGTTCGAGCAGTACTTC
TRBJ2-7 | - | TRBV7-8 | TRBD1 | CASSPTGTEGYEQYF | TGTGCCAGCAGCCCCACCGGGACAGAAGGATACGAGCAGTACTTC
TRBJ2-1 | - | TRBV29-1 | TRBD2 | CSVRLAGEYNEQFF | TGCAGTGTCCGACTAGCGGGAGAGTACAATGAGCAGTTCTTC